This TCR beta chain appears in the sequencing data of a study of regulatory T cells in long-lasting Graves disease. Broader study findings: Persistent disease was associated with favored TRBV28 usage and with favored use of TRBJ1-2 and TRBJ2-5.

The authors built TCR beta libraries using iRepertoire HTBI primers and Arm-PCR of CDR3 regions. Each CDR3 protein gets one entry after TCRdb re-called the multiplex PCR reads with MiXCR. The data show about 450,000 distinct CDR3 sequences, about a quarter seen once. At least ten counts were recorded for this clonotype. What it binds is unknown. V lost 2 bases and J lost 1, with 12 bases in between. The CDR3 runs to 15 residues. The V gene's germline CDR1 is SGHTA and CDR2 FQGNSA. The sample's time point: persistent/refractory GD, antithyroid drugs over 5 years with positive TRAb. PBMC-derived RNA was used for the TCR library.

The TCR comes from a female donor with Graves disease. The chain is built from TRBV7-2 and TRBJ2-7; a weak D match, TRBD1 (5 bases). The material was peripheral blood mononuclear cells (PBMCs), obtained when the disease was refractory, from a patient treated with antithyroid drugs. The CDR3 loop reads CASSLRPGPSYEQYF. CDR3 in DNA: TGTGCCAGCAGCTTAAGGCCAGGGCCGTCCTACGAGCAGTACTTC.